Included here is one T cell receptor beta chain sequence, with context. The antigen is unknown. Only in-frame clones appear in the TCRdb table, and some are missing; sequencing was by immunoSEQ multiplex PCR. Found here are about 260,000 clones, more than 80% of them singletons; the top ten hold around 0.58%. The sample belongs to a study of T cell responses to AZD1222 COVID-19 vaccine. Broader study findings: Most donors were white British and more were female, and clonal diversity was possibly underestimated.

The germline V and J ends were trimmed by 3 bases and 10 bases, with 15 bases remaining between them. The CDR3 is made up of 14 amino acids. The germline V gene encodes CDR1 ENHRY and CDR2 SYGVKD. This rearrangement joins TRBV10-3 to TRBJ1-4, with D perhaps matching TRBD1 (6 bases). The material sequenced was peripheral blood, taken on day 0 of AZD1222 vaccination. The origin of this receptor is an adult in good health. CDR3 nucleotides: TGTGCCATCAGTGAAGATGGGACAAGCATAAAACTGTTTTTT. Encoded protein: CAISEDGTSIKLFF.